The 31 T cell receptor beta chains below all came from one sample that was sequenced in a study of T cells in Graves' hyperthyroidism and ophthalmopathy. The source material, RNA transcripts, was used to amplify TCR beta CDR3 regions. HTBI primers were employed in a first-round RT-PCR of the TCR CDR3. TCRdb reprocessed the multiplex PCR reads via MiXCR and lists one record per CDR3 protein. The table has 600,000 or so distinct CDR3 sequences, 14% seen once. The material sequenced was blood. Receptor source: a young woman with Graves' ophthalmopathy.

The table lists this clonotype with many counts. The CDR3 sequence is CASSLAADSPLHF. In nucleotides, the CDR3 is TGTGCCAGCAGTTTAGCAGCGGATTCACCCCTCCACTTT. The chain recombines TRBV12-3 or TRBV12-4 with TRBJ1-6; no definite D call. V was pared by 0 bases and J by 8 bases, with 5 bases between. CDR3 size: 13 residues.

This clonotype showed up many times. The chain recombines TRBV7-2 with TRBJ2-7, with D possibly TRBD2 on 6 matching bases. CDR1 is SGHTA and CDR2 is FQGNSA in the germline V gene. The CDR3 length is 14 residues. V was shortened by 7 bases and J by 2 bases, with 15 bases between the two germline ends. CDR3 loop: CASNHGDSPYEQYF. CDR3 DNA: TGTGCCAGCAACCATGGGGACTCCCCCTACGAGCAGTACTTC.

This clonotype was counted ten times or more. The chain uses TRBV9 and TRBJ1-6; TRBD1 matches 8 bases. There are 15 residues in the CDR3. The V gene's germline CDR1 is SGDLS and CDR2 YYNGEE. With V trimmed by 3 bases and J by 7 bases, 6 bases remained unmatched. DNA for the CDR3: TGTGCCAGCAGCGCAGCCAGGACAGGGAATTCACCCCTCCACTTT. Its protein product is CASSAARTGNSPLHF.

This clonotype appeared a few times. The chain uses TRBV24-1 and TRBJ1-2, with D perhaps matching TRBD1 (6 bases). The CDR3 totals 12 residues. Deletions cut 3 bases from V and 10 bases from J, with 11 bases between. Germline V gene sequence: CDR1 KGHDR, CDR2 SFDVKD. As DNA, the CDR3 is TGTGCCACCAGTGATCTGACAGGTGCCTACACCTTC. The encoded protein is CATSDLTGAYTF.

With respect to this clonotype: This may come from a read error, since a much larger clone is one base off. The chain links TRBV28 to TRBJ1-4, with D uncertain. Germline loops: CDR1 MDHEN, CDR2 SYDVKM. There are 14 residues in the CDR3. The CDR3 nucleotides are TGTGCCAGCAGTCCGACATCAACTGATGAAAAACTGTTTTTT. It codes for CASSPTSTDEKLFF.

The rearrangement joins TRBV11-2 to TRBJ2-7; 10 bases are a match to TRBD2. Germline-derived CDR1 and CDR2 are SGHAT and FQNNGV. The V and J ends lost 3 bases and 4 bases, in that order; junction bases with no gene match: 9. CDR3 length: 16 amino acids. Here the CDR3 DNA reads TGTGCCAGCAGCTTCGGTTCTAGCGGGAGCGGTTACGAGCAGTACTTC. Translating gives CASSFGSSGSGYEQYF.

This clonotype was seen repeatedly, ten times or more. The chain links TRBV30 to TRBJ1-6; maybe TRBD1 (5 bases). The germline V gene encodes CDR1 GTSNPN and CDR2 SVGIG (reference sequence). The V gene lost 4 bases and the J gene lost 7 bases, with 20 bases spanning the gap. The CDR3 runs to 16 residues. The CDR3 bases are TGTGCCTGGACACACCCAGGGCTTTGGGGCAATTCACCCCTCCACTTT. This sequence encodes CAWTHPGLWGNSPLHF.

The sample holds many counts of this clonotype. The chain links TRBV28 to TRBJ1-1; 8 nucleotides match TRBD1. Germline-derived CDR1 and CDR2 are MDHEN and SYDVKM. The CDR3 covers 16 residues. V lost 3 bases, J lost 3 bases, and 9 bases stayed unmatched. In DNA form, the CDR3 reads TGTGCCAGCAGTTTTGAGACAGGGGAACGGTACACTGAAGCTTTCTTT. It encodes CASSFETGERYTEAFF.

The chain couples TRBV25-1 to TRBJ2-1, with 7 bases that match TRBD2. V shed 3 bases and J 3 bases; nucleotides not matched to a gene: 8. This CDR3 region has 16 residues. CDR1 is MGHDK, CDR2 SYGVNS, per germline. CDR3 sequence: CASSDPWGRVYNEQFF. In DNA, the CDR3 is TGTGCCAGCAGTGACCCGTGGGGGAGGGTCTACAATGAGCAGTTCTTC.

This clonotype was observed at least ten times. The gene calls are TRBV2 and TRBJ2-5, with 7 bases identical to TRBD2. The V gene's germline CDR1 is SNHLY and CDR2 FYNNEI. J was trimmed by 5 bases and V by 7 bases; bases with no gene match: 7. This CDR3 spans 13 amino acids. The CDR3 region has the DNA TGTGCCAGCACCCGGGAGGTAGCGGAGACCCAGTACTTC. Encoded protein: CASTREVAETQYF.

This clonotype was detected ten times or more. The chain uses TRBV24-1 and TRBJ2-6, with TRBD1 matching 7 bases. The CDR3 consists of 16 residues. Germline V gene lookup returns CDR1 KGHDR and CDR2 SFDVKD. V lost 7 bases to trimming and J lost 0 bases; unmatched junction nucleotides: 5. The CDR3 loop is CATSDRASSGANVLTF. The DNA for the CDR3 is TGTGCCACCAGCGACAGGGCGTCCTCTGGGGCCAACGTCCTGACTTTC.

This clonotype was picked up many times. The chain is built from TRBV12-3 or TRBV12-4 and TRBJ1-5; D gene ambiguous. The length of the CDR3 is 13 residues. V lost 6 bases and J 7 bases, leaving 13 bases between the germline ends. DNA for the CDR3: TGTGCCAGCAGCAATAGGGTAGACCAGCCCCAGCATTTT. This translates into CASSNRVDQPQHF.

This clonotype turned up a few times. This rearrangement joins TRBV11-1 to TRBJ2-7; D remains ambiguous. CDR1 and CDR2 from the germline V gene are SGHAT and FQDESV (reference sequence). This CDR3 is 13 amino acids long. Trimming pared 3 bases from V and 5 bases from J, leaving 11 bases between. The CDR3, as DNA: TGTGCCAGCAGCTTCCGAGGACCCAACGAGCAGTACTTC. It codes for CASSFRGPNEQYF. The full variable domain, with the rest looked up from reference TRBV11-1 and TRBJ2-7, is EAEVAQSPRYKITEKSQAVAFWCDPISGHATLYWYRQILGQGPELLVQFQDESVVDDSQLPKDRFSAERLKGVDSTLKIQPAELGDSAMYLCASSFRGPNEQYFGPGTRLTVT.

This clonotype has only a few counts. This chain uses TRBV29-1 with TRBJ2-7; 7 bases agree with TRBD2. The CDR3 has 13 residues. V lost 4 bases and J lost 2; bases outside the gene matches: 5. CDR1 and CDR2 (germline): SQVTM, ANQGSEA. CDR3 DNA sequence: TGCAGCGTTGGGTTGCGGGGGACCTACGAGCAGTACTTC. Translating gives CSVGLRGTYEQYF.

This clonotype was seen many times. This rearrangement joins TRBV28 to TRBJ2-1, with D maybe TRBD1 (6 bases). The germline V and J ends were trimmed by 7 bases and 1 base, with 20 bases remaining between them. The CDR3 length is 17 residues. Germline V gene lookup returns CDR1 MDHEN and CDR2 SYDVKM. CDR3 sequence (DNA): TGTGCCAGCACCTCGCCGTGGGGGCGGGCGTCCTACAATGAGCAGTTCTTC. This sequence encodes CASTSPWGRASYNEQFF.

CDR3 amino acids: CASRGTGEQFF. The DNA for the CDR3 is TGCGCCAGCAGGGGCACTGGTGAGCAGTTCTTC. The chain joins TRBV5-1 to TRBJ2-1; no firm D call. Per germline, CDR1 SGHRS and CDR2 YFSETQ. This CDR3 has 11 residues. The germline V and J ends were trimmed by 5 bases and 9 bases, with 9 bases remaining between them.

This clonotype turned up a few times. The chain has TRBV20-1 and TRBJ2-7; 9 bases are a match to TRBD2. CDR1 is DFQATT, CDR2 SNEGSKA, per germline (reference sequence). J lost 5 bases, V lost 3 bases, and 11 bases had no gene match. The CDR3 runs to 15 residues. In DNA, the CDR3 is TGCAGTGCTAGGTATATAGCGGGAGCAGCCCACGAGCAGTACTTC. Amino acid sequence: CSARYIAGAAHEQYF.

Many counts were recorded for this clonotype. The CDR3 DNA reads TGCAGTGCTAGAGACTTTTTACGACAGAGAGCGAATGGCTACACCTTC. This gives the protein CSARDFLRQRANGYTF. The J gene is TRBJ1-2, the V gene TRBV20-1, with D perhaps TRBD1 (5 bases). V lost 0 bases and J 6 bases, leaving 20 bases between the germline ends. The CDR3 has 16 amino acids. Germline CDR1 DFQATT, CDR2 SNEGSKA (reference sequence).

Concerning this clonotype itself: A much larger clone differs by one base, so this may be a read error. The chain carries TRBV12-3 or TRBV12-4 and TRBJ2-1; D not resolved. Deletions cut 0 bases from V and 10 bases from J, with 13 bases between. The CDR3 contains 14 residues. CDR3 DNA sequence: TGTGCCAGCAGTTTAGCTAGCCGTCAGGACGAGCAGTTCTTC. Residues: CASSLASRQDEQFF.

This chain links TRBV4-2 with TRBJ2-3, with 8 nucleotides matching TRBD1. The CDR3 is 17 amino acids. With V trimmed by 1 base and J by 2 bases, 8 bases remained unmatched. The germline CDR1 and CDR2 sequences are LGHNA and YNFKEQ. DNA of the CDR3: TGTGCCAGCAGCCAAGGTCAGGGGGCGGGTATCACAGATACGCAGTATTTT. Its protein is CASSQGQGAGITDTQYF.

J is TRBJ2-7 and V is TRBV10-3; 8 bases line up with TRBD1. V trimming: 6 bases; J trimming: 0 bases; junction bases outside the gene matches: 7. CDR3 length: 15 amino acids. Germline loops: CDR1 ENHRY, CDR2 SYGVKD. The CDR3 protein is CAIRENQGASYEQYF. The CDR3 DNA reads as TGTGCCATCAGAGAGAACCAGGGGGCCTCCTACGAGCAGTACTTC.

This clonotype appeared a few times. The chain couples TRBV13 to TRBJ1-4; the match to TRBD1 covers 8 bases. The CDR3 sequence is 22 residues long. Trimming at V came to 2 bases and at J to 0 bases, leaving 20 bases not matched to a gene. Germline CDR1 reads PRHDT; CDR2 reads FYEKMQ (reference sequence). DNA of the CDR3: TGTGCCAGCAGCTTATTGAAACAGGGGGAGCGGTTTGTTCCAGCAACTAATGAAAAACTGTTTTTT. It translates to CASSLLKQGERFVPATNEKLFF.

The rearrangement joins TRBV4-3 to TRBJ2-1, with 8 positions matching TRBD2. Germline trimming cut 1 base from V and 7 bases from J; bases unmatched to any gene: 12. Germline V gives CDR1 LGHNA, CDR2 YSLEER. The CDR3 runs 17 residues. The CDR3 is CASSQGGPREAPNEQFF. CDR3 nucleotides: TGCGCCAGCAGCCAAGGGGGGCCGCGGGAGGCCCCTAATGAGCAGTTCTTC.

This clonotype was seen at least ten times. The chain carries TRBV20-1 and TRBJ2-5; 9 bases are shared with TRBD1. Looked up from germline, CDR1 is DFQATT and CDR2 is SNEGSKA (reference sequence). The ends lost 0 bases at V and 5 bases at J; junction bases unmatched: 16. CDR3 length: 18 residues. Here the CDR3 reads CSARDPGGDRALGETQYF. The CDR3 DNA is TGCAGTGCTAGAGATCCCGGCGGGGACAGGGCCTTGGGGGAGACCCAGTACTTC.

This clonotype was counted ten times or more. V and J are TRBV9 and TRBJ2-7, with 10 bases identical to TRBD2. Germline-derived CDR1 and CDR2 are SGDLS and YYNGEE. The CDR3 loop spans 15 amino acids. The trim removed 0 bases at V and 3 bases at J, leaving 3 bases unmatched. The CDR3 DNA reads TGTGCCAGCAGCGTAGATACTAGCGGGGTCTACGAGCAGTACTTC. Encoded protein: CASSVDTSGVYEQYF.

This clonotype appeared many times. J is TRBJ1-5 and V is TRBV12-3 or TRBV12-4, with D possibly TRBD1 on 5 matching bases. The CDR3 is made up of 15 amino acids. V shed 6 bases and J shed 5 bases, with 17 bases lying between them. The CDR3 sequence is CASSPGRAGYQPQHF. CDR3 DNA: TGTGCCAGCAGCCCCGGCAGGGCAGGCTATCAGCCCCAGCATTTT.

This clonotype was counted many times. This chain links TRBV19 with TRBJ1-1; D unclear. The CDR3 sequence is 13 residues long. Germline assignment: CDR1 LNHDA and CDR2 SQIVND (reference sequence). Trimming removed 7 bases at V and 0 bases at J, with 9 bases between. The CDR3 nucleotides are TGTGCCAGTACCGGGAACGTGAACACTGAAGCTTTCTTT. It is translated as CASTGNVNTEAFF.

A few counts support this clonotype. The chain couples TRBV3-1 to TRBJ1-5, with TRBD1 matching over 8 bases. V lost 1 base, J lost 3 bases, and 8 bases stayed unmatched. The CDR3 loop spans 17 amino acids. Germline CDR1 reads LGHDT; CDR2 reads YNNKEL (reference sequence). The CDR3 region is CASSQAGGLGPNQPQHF. CDR3 bases: TGTGCCAGCAGCCAAGCAGGGGGCTTGGGGCCCAATCAGCCCCAGCATTTT.

In its sample, this clonotype was seen many times. V usage is TRBV30 and J usage is TRBJ2-2; 7 nucleotides match TRBD1. Germline V gene data show CDR1 as GTSNPN and CDR2 as SVGIG (reference sequence). The CDR3 length is 14 residues. Unmatched junction bases numbered 5, after V lost 2 bases and J lost 5 bases. The CDR3 loop reads CAWSRNRGTGELFF. In nucleotides, the CDR3 is TGTGCCTGGAGTCGTAACAGGGGAACCGGGGAGCTGTTTTTT. Complete variable domain (other parts from reference TRBV30 and TRBJ2-2): SQTIHQWPATLVQPVGSPLSLECTVEGTSNPNLYWYRQAAGRGLQLLFYSVGIGQISSEVPQNLSASRPQDRQFILSSKKLLLSDSGFYLCAWSRNRGTGELFFGEGSRLTVL.

This clonotype was observed many times. The rearrangement joins TRBV20-1 to TRBJ2-7; 8 nucleotides line up with TRBD2. The ends lost 6 bases at V and 3 bases at J; junction bases unmatched: 1. From germline, CDR1 is DFQATT and CDR2 SNEGSKA (reference sequence). This CDR3 contains 11 residues. CDR3 coding DNA: TGCAGTGCACGGGAGGGCTACGAGCAGTACTTC. It specifies CSAREGYEQYF.

This clonotype appeared many times. The rearrangement uses TRBV3-1 and TRBJ2-1, with a weak D call TRBD2 (6 bases). Germline assignment: CDR1 LGHDT and CDR2 YNNKEL (reference sequence). V shed 3 bases and J shed 14 bases, with 20 bases lying between them. This CDR3 has 14 amino acids. For the CDR3, the DNA is TGTGCCAGCAGCCAGTTTAGCGGTCCCCAAGAGGAGTTCTTC. This gives the protein CASSQFSGPQEEFF.